What follows describes a single TCR beta chain. Its antigen is undetermined. Between the trimmed V and J ends, which lost 6 bases and 4 bases, there was a span of 12 bases. In germline, CDR1 is MDHEN, CDR2 SYDVKM. The CDR3 spans 14 residues. Sequencing of the DNA from cultured CD4+ T cells was carried out with the Oncomine TCR Beta short-read assay. TCRdb re-analysed the PCR reads in MiXCR, keeping a single row per CDR3 protein. The table has about 18,000 distinct CDR3 sequences, 45% to 70% seen once; the top ten hold 8.5% to 9.5%. Indicated treatment: roughly 10-day PBMC culture with coronavirus spike peptide pools or control peptides (ViraFEST assay). The sample is drawn from a study of vaccination and CD4 T cells after COVID-19. In the study overall: In culture, cells were exposed to overlapping spike peptides from SARS-CoV-2, HCoV-NL63, HCoV-OC43 and HCoV-229E.

What was sequenced was CD4+ T cells from blood, cultured in vitro. This rearrangement joins TRBV28 to TRBJ2-2; D is possibly TRBD2 (6 bases). This clonotype originated in a human donor who had recovered from COVID-19. Here the CDR3 DNA reads TGTGCCAGCAGGCCGACTAGTCCCACCGGGGAGCTGTTTTTT. This encodes CASRPTSPTGELFF.